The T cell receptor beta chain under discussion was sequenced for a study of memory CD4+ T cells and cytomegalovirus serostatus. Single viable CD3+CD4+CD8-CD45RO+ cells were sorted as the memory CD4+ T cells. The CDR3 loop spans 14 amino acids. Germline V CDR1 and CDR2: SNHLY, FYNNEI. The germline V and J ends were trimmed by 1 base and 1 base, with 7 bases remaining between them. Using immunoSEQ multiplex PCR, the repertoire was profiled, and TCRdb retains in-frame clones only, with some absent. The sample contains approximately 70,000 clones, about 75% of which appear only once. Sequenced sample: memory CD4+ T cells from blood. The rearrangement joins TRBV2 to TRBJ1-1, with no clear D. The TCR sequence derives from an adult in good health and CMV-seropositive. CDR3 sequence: CASSEGSQNTEAFF. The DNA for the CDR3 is TGTGCCAGCAGTGAAGGTTCCCAGAACACTGAAGCTTTCTTT.